This T cell receptor beta chain originates from a study of T cells in localized non-small cell lung cancer. General study findings and limits: It remains possible that heterogeneity exists, since only one tumor region was sequenced. Appearing in adjacent lung were a median roughly 60 of the top 100 tumor clones. Longer overall survival was linked to higher blood T cell density.

V lost 5 bases, J lost 7 bases, and 6 bases stayed unmatched. The CDR3 runs 14 residues. Germline CDR1 is SGHTA and CDR2 is FQGNSA. As regards this clone: Its antigen is still unknown.

Only in-frame clones appear in the TCRdb table, and some are missing; sequencing was by immunoSEQ multiplex PCR. The data contain several thousand clones, nearly 90% of them singletons. The sequence derives from a female donor over 55 with stage II squamous cell lung carcinoma. The genes are TRBV7-2 and TRBJ2-4; 9 bases agree with TRBD1. Sequenced material: peripheral blood, taken before any cancer treatment. CDR3 amino acids: CASSRPGQGNIQYF. The DNA for the CDR3 is TGTGCCAGCAGCCGCCCGGGACAGGGCAACATTCAGTACTTC.